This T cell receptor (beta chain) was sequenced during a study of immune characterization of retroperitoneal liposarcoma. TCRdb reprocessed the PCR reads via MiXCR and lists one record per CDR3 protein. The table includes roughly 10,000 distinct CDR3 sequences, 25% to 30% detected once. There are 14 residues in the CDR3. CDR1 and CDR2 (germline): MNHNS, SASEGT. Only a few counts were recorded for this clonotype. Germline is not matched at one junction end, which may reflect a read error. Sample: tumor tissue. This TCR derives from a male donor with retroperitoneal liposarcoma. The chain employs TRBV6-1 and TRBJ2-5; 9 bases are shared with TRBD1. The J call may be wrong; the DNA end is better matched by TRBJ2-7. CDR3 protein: CASREDRGGYEQYF. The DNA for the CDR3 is TGTGCCAGCAGAGAAGACAGGGGGGGGTACGAGCAGTACTTC.